This T cell receptor (beta chain) was obtained from a study of shared clonotypes between healthy human individuals. Study-level results: Estimated clonotype richness was generally higher in naive than memory subsets. There were few donors, and this limited the genetic and exposure-history diversity represented. Against clonotypes common to all four donors, non-shared ones had lower generation probabilities.

The germline gives CDR1 SGDLS, CDR2 YYNGEE. Germline trimming cut 3 bases from V and 0 bases from J; bases unmatched to any gene: 3. The CDR3 runs to 15 residues. In regard to this clone: Its matching antigen is unknown.

For every subset, genomic DNA was evenly distributed across several immunoSEQ plates. Libraries were prepared by immunoSEQ multiplex PCR; TCRdb keeps only in-frame clonotypes and omits some of them. The repertoire holds 2 million to 2.5 million clones, with 85% to 95% as singletons. CD45RO-negative CD8 cells positively selected for CCR7 made up the naive population, which excluded terminally differentiated effector memory CD45RA+ cells. The sequence derives from a man aged 18 to 30 in good health. Some clones in this sample may be carry-over from other donors' samples. The source material was naive CD8+ T cells from PBMCs. This rearrangement joins TRBV9 to TRBJ2-3; 8 positions match TRBD1. The CDR3: CASSGTGRSTDTQYF. The CDR3 nucleotides read TGTGCCAGCAGCGGGACAGGGCGCAGCACAGATACGCAGTATTTT. Based on the CDR3 plus reference TRBV9 and TRBJ2-3, the full variable domain is DSGVTQTPKHLITATGQRVTLRCSPRSGDLSVYWYQQSLDQGLQFLIQYYNGEERAKGNILERFSAQQFPDLHSELNLSSLELGDSALYFCASSGTGRSTDTQYFGPGTRLTVL.